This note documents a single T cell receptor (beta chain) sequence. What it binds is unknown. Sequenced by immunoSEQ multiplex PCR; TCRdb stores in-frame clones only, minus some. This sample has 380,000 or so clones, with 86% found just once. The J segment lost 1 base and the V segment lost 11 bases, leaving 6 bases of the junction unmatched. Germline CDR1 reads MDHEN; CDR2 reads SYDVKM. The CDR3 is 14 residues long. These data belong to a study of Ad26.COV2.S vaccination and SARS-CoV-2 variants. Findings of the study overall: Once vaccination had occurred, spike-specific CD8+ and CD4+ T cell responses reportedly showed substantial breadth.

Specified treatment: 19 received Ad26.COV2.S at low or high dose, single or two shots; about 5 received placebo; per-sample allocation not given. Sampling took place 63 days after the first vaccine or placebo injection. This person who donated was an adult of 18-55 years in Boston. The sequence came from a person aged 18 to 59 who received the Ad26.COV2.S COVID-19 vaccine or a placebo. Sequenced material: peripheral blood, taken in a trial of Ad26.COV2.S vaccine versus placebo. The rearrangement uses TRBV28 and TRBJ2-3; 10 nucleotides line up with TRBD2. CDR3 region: CAGSGGLGTDTQYF. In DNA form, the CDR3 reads TGTGCCGGTAGCGGGGGGTTGGGCACAGATACGCAGTATTTT. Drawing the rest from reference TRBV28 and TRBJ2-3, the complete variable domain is DVKVTQSSRYLVKRTGEKVFLECVQDMDHENMFWYRQDPGLGLRLIYFSYDVKMKEKGDIPEGYSVSREKKERFSLILESASTNQTSMYLCAGSGGLGTDTQYFGPGTRLTVL.